The clone carrying this TCR beta chain was picked up a small number of times. No antigen is known for it. Germline V gives CDR1 SGHTA, CDR2 FQGTGA. V gave up 3 bases and J gave up 5 bases; unmatched junction bases: 9. The CDR3 covers 17 residues. This sample stems from a study of T cell clonotyping in hematopoietic cell transplantation. The study's findings and limits: Few recipient clonotypes overlapped donors; over 97% were de novo at given depth.

TCRdb's table, derived via immunoSEQ multiplex PCR, lists solely in-frame clones and lacks some. The profile shows 30,000 to 45,000 clones, around 90% of them singletons. The rearrangement joins TRBV7-3 to TRBJ2-2, with 10 bases aligning to TRBD2. Specimen: peripheral blood mononuclear cells. The sequence derives from a woman in her forties in good health. Some clones in this sample may be carry-over from other donors' samples. The CDR3 reads CASSFLAGEFSTGELFF. The CDR3 nucleotides are TGTGCCAGCAGCTTTCTAGCGGGAGAGTTTAGTACCGGGGAGCTGTTTTTT.